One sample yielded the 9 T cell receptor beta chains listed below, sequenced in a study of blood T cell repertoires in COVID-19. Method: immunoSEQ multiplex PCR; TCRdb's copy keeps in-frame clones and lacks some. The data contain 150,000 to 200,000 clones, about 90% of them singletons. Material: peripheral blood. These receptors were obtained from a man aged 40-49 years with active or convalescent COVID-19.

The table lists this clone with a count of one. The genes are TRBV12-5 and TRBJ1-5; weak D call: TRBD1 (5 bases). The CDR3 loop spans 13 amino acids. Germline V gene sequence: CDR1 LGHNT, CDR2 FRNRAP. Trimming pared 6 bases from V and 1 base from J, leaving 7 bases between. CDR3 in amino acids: CASGRDSNQPQHF. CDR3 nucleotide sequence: TGTGCTAGTGGGCGGGACAGCAATCAGCCCCAGCATTTT.

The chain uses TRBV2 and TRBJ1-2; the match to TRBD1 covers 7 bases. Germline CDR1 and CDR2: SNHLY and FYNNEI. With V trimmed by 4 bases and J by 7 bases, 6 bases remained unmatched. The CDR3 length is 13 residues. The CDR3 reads CASSVGQGVGYTF. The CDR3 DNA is TGTGCCAGCAGTGTAGGGCAGGGGGTTGGCTACACCTTC.

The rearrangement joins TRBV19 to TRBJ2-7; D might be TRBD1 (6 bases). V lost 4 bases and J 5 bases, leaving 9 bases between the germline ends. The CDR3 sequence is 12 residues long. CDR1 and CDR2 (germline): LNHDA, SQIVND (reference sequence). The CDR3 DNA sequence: TGTGCCAGTAGTAAGGGGGTCGACGAGCAGTACTTC. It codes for CASSKGVDEQYF.

In DNA form, the CDR3 reads TGTGCCACCAGCAGAGCTAAGGGGGTAATTGTGTATGAGCAGTTCTTC. Translated: CATSRAKGVIVYEQFF. The rearrangement links TRBV15 to TRBJ2-1, with D perhaps matching TRBD1 (6 bases). The V gene's germline CDR1 is LNHNV and CDR2 YYDKDF (reference sequence). The CDR3 extends over 16 amino acids. The V end was cut by 1 base, the J end by 8 bases, with 18 bases between. The whole variable domain, filled in from reference TRBV15 and TRBJ2-1, reads DAMVIQNPRYQVTQFGKPVTLSCSQTLNHNVMYWYQQKSSQAPKLLFHYYDKDFNNEADTPDNFQSRRPNTSFCFLDIRSPGLGDTAMYLCATSRAKGVIVYEQFFGPGTRLTVL.

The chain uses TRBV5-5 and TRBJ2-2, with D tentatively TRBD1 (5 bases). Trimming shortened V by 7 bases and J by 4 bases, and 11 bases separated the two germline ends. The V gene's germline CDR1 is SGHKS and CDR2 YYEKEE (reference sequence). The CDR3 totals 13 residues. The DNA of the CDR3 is TGTGCCAGCGGACATCGAGCCACCGGGGAGCTGTTTTTT. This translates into CASGHRATGELFF.

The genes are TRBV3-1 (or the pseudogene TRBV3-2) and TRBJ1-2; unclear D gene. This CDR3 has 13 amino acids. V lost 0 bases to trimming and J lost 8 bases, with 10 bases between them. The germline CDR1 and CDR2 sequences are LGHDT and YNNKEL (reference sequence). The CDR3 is CASSQDRISGYTF. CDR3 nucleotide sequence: TGTGCCAGCAGCCAAGACAGGATTTCGGGCTACACCTTC.

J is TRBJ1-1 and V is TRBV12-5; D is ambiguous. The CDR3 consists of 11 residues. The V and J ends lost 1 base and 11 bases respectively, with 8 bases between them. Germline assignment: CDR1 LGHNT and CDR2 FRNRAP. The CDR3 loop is CASGLGRGAFF. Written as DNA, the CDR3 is TGTGCTAGTGGTTTGGGGAGAGGGGCTTTCTTT.

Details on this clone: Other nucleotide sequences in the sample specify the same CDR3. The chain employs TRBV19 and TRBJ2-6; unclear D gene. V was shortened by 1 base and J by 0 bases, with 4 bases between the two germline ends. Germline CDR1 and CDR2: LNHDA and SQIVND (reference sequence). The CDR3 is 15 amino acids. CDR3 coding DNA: TGTGCCAGTAGTATAGGGAGCTCTGGGGCCAACGTCCTGACTTTC. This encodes CASSIGSSGANVLTF.

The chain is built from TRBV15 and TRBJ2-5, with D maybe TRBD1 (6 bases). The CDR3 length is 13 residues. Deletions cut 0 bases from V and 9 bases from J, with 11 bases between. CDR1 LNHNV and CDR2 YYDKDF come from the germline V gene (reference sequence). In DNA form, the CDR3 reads TGTGCCACCAGCAGAGATCTAGCAGGGGCCCAGTACTTC. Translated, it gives CATSRDLAGAQYF. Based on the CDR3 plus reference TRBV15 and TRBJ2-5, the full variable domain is DAMVIQNPRYQVTQFGKPVTLSCSQTLNHNVMYWYQQKSSQAPKLLFHYYDKDFNNEADTPDNFQSRRPNTSFCFLDIRSPGLGDTAMYLCATSRDLAGAQYFGPGTRLLVL.